This TCR beta chain derives from a study of cytomegalovirus exposure and HLA in healthy donors. PCR amplification relied on 60 Vbeta primers (plus 13 Jbeta primers). Profiled with immunoSEQ multiplex PCR; TCRdb holds only in-frame clones, not every one. The table has roughly 55,000 clones, roughly 74% seen once; the top ten hold approximately 30%. The CDR3 covers 15 residues. Trimming pared 4 bases from V and 0 bases from J, leaving 14 bases between. Germline CDR1 and CDR2: SGHRS and YFSETQ. What was sequenced was PBMCs. The source of this sequence is a man aged 40-49 years in good health and CMV-seropositive. The chain uses TRBV5-1 and TRBJ2-7, with TRBD2 as a possible D gene (5 bases). The CDR3 DNA reads TGCGCCAGCAGCCCGCAGGCGGGCCTCTCCTACGAGCAGTACTTC. It codes for CASSPQAGLSYEQYF.